This entry is about one T cell receptor beta chain. This clone was seen once. The antigen it recognizes is unknown. Base qualities are not provided; no much larger clone lies one nucleotide away. The sample belongs to a study of PD-1 blockade in classical Hodgkin lymphoma (TCRdb year 2020). Context from the whole study: Nivolumab dosing was 3 mg/kg intravenously every 2 weeks, continuing until either disease progression or unacceptable toxicity. The study used CyTOF and TCR beta sequencing to define a peripheral blood immune signature of response to PD-1 blockade in classical Hodgkin lymphoma. The full study reports these points: Patients starting nivolumab less than 1 year after ASCT had lower diversity and were excluded from later analyses to avoid confounding by immune reconstitution. By C4D1, a significant rise was seen in CD4+ TCR diversity but not in CD8+ TCR diversity (p=0.0027 vs p=0.16), and the rise was most apparent among complete responders (p=0.02). Trial patients achieving complete response had baseline diversity similar to newly diagnosed patients, whereas partial responders and progressors had significantly lower diversity. The study was restricted to a single clinical trial cohort, and the causes of repertoire differences, possibly disease activity or prior therapy, were left undefined. Baseline TCR diversity was reported to be lower in newly diagnosed patients than in healthy donors, and even lower in relapsed/refractory patients.

Genomic DNA was isolated using the Qiagen DNeasy kit from unsorted PBMCs as well as from negatively selected CD4+ and CD8+ fractions. TCR beta CDR3 regions were subjected to amplification by immunoSEQ multiplex PCR with primers that anneal to V and J segments. A synthetic immune receptor repertoire was used to minimize amplification bias, and any residual bias was removed computationally once sequencing was done. In the original analysis: Custom Python scripts were used to quantify repertoire diversity as the Shannon entropy index. Unsorted, CD4+ and CD8+ repertoires were examined separately, except in combined analyses, for which CD4+ and CD8+ sequences were merged in silico. Clonal expansion was defined as a frequency increase of at least 2-fold after treatment compared with C1D1, and clones undetected at baseline were assigned a pseudocount of 0.5. Singleton clones were defined as clones with 0 or 1 copy at C1D1, and non-singleton clones were defined as clones with 2 or more copies. Clones expanded in unsorted samples were labelled as CD4+, CD8+ or unknown by matching protein sequences in sorted samples from the same patient. Wilcoxon tests on paired samples were used to test changes in diversity from C1D1 to C4D1. TCRdb provides this immuneACCESS table in a form limited to in-frame rearrangements. Some clones are lacking; in checked studies, under half of them reflect an unresolved V gene, and why the rest are absent is not known. V, J and clone size are those of that table, while D and trimming were read from the DNA. The sample table holds around 37,000 clones, of which 80% to 95% were seen once. The ten largest clones capture roughly 0.33% of the sample.

In light of the paper, this sample's time point label describes: cycle 4 day 1 (C4D1), after about 6 weeks of nivolumab. All trial patients had relapsed after autologous stem cell transplantation, with cohorts A, B and C differing in prior brentuximab vedotin exposure. CD4+ T cells were purified from thawed PBMCs by magnetic negative selection with a Miltenyi CD4+ T cell isolation kit. The trial cohort comprised some 60 patients with relapsed/refractory classical Hodgkin lymphoma whose best overall responses were complete response, partial response or progressive disease. Trial patients were treated with single-agent nivolumab in the multi-cohort phase II CheckMate 205 trial. An independent review committee assessed best overall response by applying the 2007 International Working Group response criteria. PBMCs from the trial were collected at three points: immediately before nivolumab initiation (C1D1), and during therapy at cycle 2 day 1 and cycle 4 day 1. Peripheral blood was collected in 8 mL Vacutainer Cell Preparation Tubes, from which PBMCs were isolated by centrifugation and then cryopreserved. Purified CD4+ and CD8+ fractions were generated only in cases for which an additional PBMC sample was available. Magnetically labelled cells were removed on LS columns in a quadroMACS separator, and the flow-through was collected as the purified fraction.

This specimen consisted of CD4+ T cells from blood, obtained before the fourth cycle of nivolumab. The clonotype comes from a human donor with classical Hodgkin lymphoma.

The nucleotides are TGCGCCAGCAGCCCGGGACAGCAAGAGACCCAGTACTTC. Its amino acids are CASSPGQQETQYF. This receptor chain uses TRBV5-1 and TRBJ2-5, with 7 bases matching TRBD1. The germline V and J ends show losses of 4 bases and 2 bases respectively, and no gene match explains 2 bases of the junction. Inclusive of the bounding cysteine and phenylalanine, the CDR3 is 13 residues long. Only CDR3 DNA remains: 39 bases, in frame from the first base. The germline V gene sets CDR1 to SGHRS and CDR2 to YFSETQ.